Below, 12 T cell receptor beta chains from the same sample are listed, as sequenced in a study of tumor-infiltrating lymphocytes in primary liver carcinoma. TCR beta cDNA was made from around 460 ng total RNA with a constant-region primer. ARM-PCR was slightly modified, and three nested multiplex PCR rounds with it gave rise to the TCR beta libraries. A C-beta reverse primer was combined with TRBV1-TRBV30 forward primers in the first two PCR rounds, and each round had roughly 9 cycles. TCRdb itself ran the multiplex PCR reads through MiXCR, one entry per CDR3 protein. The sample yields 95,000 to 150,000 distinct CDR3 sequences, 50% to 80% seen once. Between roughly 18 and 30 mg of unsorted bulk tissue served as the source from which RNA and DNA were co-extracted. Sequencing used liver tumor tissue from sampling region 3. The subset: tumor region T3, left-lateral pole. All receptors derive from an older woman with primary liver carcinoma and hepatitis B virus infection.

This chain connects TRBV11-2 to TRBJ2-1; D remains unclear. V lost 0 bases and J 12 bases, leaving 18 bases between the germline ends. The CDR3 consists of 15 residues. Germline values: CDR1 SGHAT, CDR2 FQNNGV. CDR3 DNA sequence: TGTGCCAGCAGCTTAGAGGTAGGAAGTATAGGTGGGCAGTTCTTC. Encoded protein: CASSLEVGSIGGQFF.

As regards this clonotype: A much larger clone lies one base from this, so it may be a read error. The CDR3 protein is CASSLLRAGLRLTQYF. The CDR3 bases are TGTGCCAGCAGCTTATTGCGGGCTGGGCTCCGGCTGACCCAGTACTTC. The V call is TRBV7-8, the J call TRBJ2-5, with a possible D match to TRBD2 (5 bases). Germline V gene data show CDR1 as SGHVS and CDR2 as FQNEAQ. V lost 2 bases and J lost 7, with 20 bases in between. The CDR3 runs 16 residues.

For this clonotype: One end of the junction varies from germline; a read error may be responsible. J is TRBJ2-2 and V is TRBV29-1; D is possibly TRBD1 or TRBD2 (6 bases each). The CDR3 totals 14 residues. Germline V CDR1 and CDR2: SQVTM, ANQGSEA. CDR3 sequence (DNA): TGCAGCGCCGAACGAAGGGGGAAGACTAGGGAGCTGCTTTTT. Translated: CSAERRGKTRELLF.

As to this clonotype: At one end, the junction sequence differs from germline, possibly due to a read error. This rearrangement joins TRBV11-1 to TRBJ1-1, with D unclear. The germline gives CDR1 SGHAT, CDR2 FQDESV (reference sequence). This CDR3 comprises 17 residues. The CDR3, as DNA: TGTGCCAGCGGCTTAGCGTCAGGCGCCCCCGGGGACACTGAAGCTTTCTTT. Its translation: CASGLASGAPGDTEAFF.

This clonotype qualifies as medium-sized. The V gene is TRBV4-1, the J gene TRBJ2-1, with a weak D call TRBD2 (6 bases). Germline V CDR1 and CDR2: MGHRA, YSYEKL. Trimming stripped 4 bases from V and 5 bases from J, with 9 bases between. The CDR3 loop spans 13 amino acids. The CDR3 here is CASSRDFHNEQFF. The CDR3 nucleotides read TGCGCCAGCAGCCGGGACTTCCACAATGAGCAGTTCTTC.

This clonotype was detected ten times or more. CDR3 DNA: TGTGCCAGCAGTTTTCCCTGGGGAAATGAGCAGTTCTTC. Protein product: CASSFPWGNEQFF. V is TRBV28 and J is TRBJ2-1, with D unresolved. Germline V gene sequence: CDR1 MDHEN, CDR2 SYDVKM. Trimming took off 3 bases at V and 7 bases at J, with 10 bases between the two ends. The CDR3 has 13 residues.

The CDR3 coding sequence is TGTGCCAGCAGGGATAGTACAGATACCATTCCGAACACTGAAGCTTTCTTT. This encodes CASRDSTDTIPNTEAFF. The chain couples TRBV12-3 or TRBV12-4 to TRBJ1-1; no clear D gene. V lost 6 bases and J 1 base, leaving 21 bases between the germline ends. The CDR3 has 17 amino acids.

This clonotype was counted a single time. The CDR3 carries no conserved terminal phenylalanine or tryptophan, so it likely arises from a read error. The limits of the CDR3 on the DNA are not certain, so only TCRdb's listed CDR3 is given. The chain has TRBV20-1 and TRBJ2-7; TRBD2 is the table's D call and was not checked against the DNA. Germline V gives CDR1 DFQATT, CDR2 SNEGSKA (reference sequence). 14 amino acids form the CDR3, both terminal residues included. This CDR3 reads CSAHRLAGDREQYS.

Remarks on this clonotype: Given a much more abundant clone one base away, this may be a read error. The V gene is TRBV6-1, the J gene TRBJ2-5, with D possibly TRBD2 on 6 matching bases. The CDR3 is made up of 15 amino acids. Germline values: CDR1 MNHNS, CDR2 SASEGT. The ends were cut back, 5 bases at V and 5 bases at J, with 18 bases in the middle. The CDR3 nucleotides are TGTGCCAGCAGTCGCACGGGACTCCTCTCCGAGACCCAGTACTTC. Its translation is CASSRTGLLSETQYF.

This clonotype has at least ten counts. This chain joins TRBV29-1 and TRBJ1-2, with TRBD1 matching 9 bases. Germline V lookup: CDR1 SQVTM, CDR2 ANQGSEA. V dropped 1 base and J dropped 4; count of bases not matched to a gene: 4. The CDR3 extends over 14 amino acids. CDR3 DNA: TGCAGCGTTGAAGTTGACAGGGGGGGCTATGGCTACACCTTC. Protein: CSVEVDRGGYGYTF.

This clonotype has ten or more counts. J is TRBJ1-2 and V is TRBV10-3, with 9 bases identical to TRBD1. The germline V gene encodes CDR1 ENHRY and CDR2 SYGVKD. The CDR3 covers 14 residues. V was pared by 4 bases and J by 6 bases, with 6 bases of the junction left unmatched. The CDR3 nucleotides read TGTGCCATCAGTGCCCCGGGACAGGGAAATGGCTACACCTTC. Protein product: CAISAPGQGNGYTF.

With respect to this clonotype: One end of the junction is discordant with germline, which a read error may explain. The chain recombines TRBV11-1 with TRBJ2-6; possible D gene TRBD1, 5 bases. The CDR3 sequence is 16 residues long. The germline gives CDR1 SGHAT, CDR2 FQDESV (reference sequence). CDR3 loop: CASSFTADSGANVVTF. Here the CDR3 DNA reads TGTGCCAGCAGCTTCACGGCGGATTCTGGGGCCAACGTCGTGACTTTC.